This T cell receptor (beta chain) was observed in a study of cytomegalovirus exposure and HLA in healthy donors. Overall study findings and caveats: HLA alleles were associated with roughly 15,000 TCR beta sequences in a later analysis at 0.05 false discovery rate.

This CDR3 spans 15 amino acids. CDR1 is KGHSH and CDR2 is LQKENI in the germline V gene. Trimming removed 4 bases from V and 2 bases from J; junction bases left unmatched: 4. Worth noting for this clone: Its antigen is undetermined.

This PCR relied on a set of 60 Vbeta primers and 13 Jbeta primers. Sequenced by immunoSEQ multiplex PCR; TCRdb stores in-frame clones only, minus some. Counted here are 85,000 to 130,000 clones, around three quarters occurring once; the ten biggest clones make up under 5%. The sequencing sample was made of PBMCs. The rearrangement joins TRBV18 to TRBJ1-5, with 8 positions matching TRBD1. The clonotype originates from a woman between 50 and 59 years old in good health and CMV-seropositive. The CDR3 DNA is TGTGCCAGCTCACAGACAGGGGTAGGCAATCAGCCCCAGCATTTT. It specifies CASSQTGVGNQPQHF.